These 26 T cell receptor beta chains were all obtained from the same sample, sequenced in a study of cytomegalovirus exposure and HLA in healthy donors. Primers for the PCR totalled 60 Vbeta and 13 Jbeta. Generated by immunoSEQ multiplex PCR, the TCRdb table keeps only in-frame clones and is missing some. Altogether over 60,000 clones are present, about 75% being singletons, with the ten largest covering approximately 7.8%. The sample was PBMCs. The source of these receptors is a woman between 25 and 40 years old in good health and CMV-seropositive.

This clone occurred a few times. The chain carries TRBV5-1 and TRBJ1-1, with D tentatively TRBD1 (5 bases). The V gene's germline CDR1 is SGHRS and CDR2 YFSETQ. V dropped 0 bases and J dropped 7 bases, with 19 bases sitting between them. This CDR3 region has 16 residues. In DNA, the CDR3 is TGCGCCAGCAGCTTGGAGCCACCAGGGCAATTGGGTGAAGCTTTCTTT. As protein: CASSLEPPGQLGEAFF.

Concerning this clone itself: A read error may produce the germline difference seen at one junction end. The chain carries TRBV6-1 and TRBJ2-4, with D possibly TRBD2 on 6 matching bases. CDR3 length: 16 residues. Germline V gives CDR1 MNHNS, CDR2 SASEGT. CDR3 loop: CAGSEMQEGAKNIQYF. The CDR3 bases are TGTGCCGGCAGTGAAATGCAGGAGGGTGCCAAAAACATTCAGTACTTC.

This clone was seen more than once but under ten times. The chain combines TRBV5-6 with TRBJ1-1; 12 bases fit TRBD1. V shed 7 bases and J 10 bases; nucleotides not matched to a gene: 17. The CDR3 length is 16 residues. Per the germline V gene, CDR1 is SGHDT and CDR2 is YYEEEE. CDR3 in amino acids: CASQKGQGAAKGVAFF. As DNA, the CDR3 is TGTGCCAGCCAGAAGGGACAGGGGGCTGCAAAGGGGGTAGCTTTCTTT.

The chain couples TRBV2 to TRBJ2-7; 12 nucleotides match TRBD1. CDR1 is SNHLY, CDR2 FYNNEI, per germline. This CDR3 has 15 amino acids. J lost 5 bases, V lost 7 bases, and 9 bases had no gene match. The CDR3 is CASTGTGGLGDEQYF. In nucleotides, the CDR3 is TGTGCCAGCACCGGGACAGGGGGCCTGGGAGACGAGCAGTACTTC.

The gene calls are TRBV5-4 and TRBJ2-7; maybe TRBD1 (6 bases). The germline gives CDR1 SGHNT, CDR2 YYREEE (reference sequence). CDR3 length equals 15 residues. V was clipped by 4 bases and J by 2 bases, with 16 bases between them. CDR3 bases: TGTGCCAGCAGCCGGGGCCCGGACAGTACCTACGAGCAGTACTTC. Its protein product is CASSRGPDSTYEQYF. Full variable domain (outside the CDR3, taken from reference TRBV5-4 and TRBJ2-7): ETGVTQSPTHLIKTRGQQVTLRCSSQSGHNTVSWYQQALGQGPQFIFQYYREEENGRGNFPPRFSGLQFPNYSSELNVNALELDDSALYLCASSRGPDSTYEQYFGPGTRLTVT.

This clone has a handful of counts. V usage is TRBV6-5 and J usage is TRBJ2-7, with no clear D. The V gene's germline CDR1 is MNHEY and CDR2 SVGAGI. Trimming shortened V by 6 bases and J by 4 bases, and 13 bases separated the two germline ends. This CDR3 is built from 13 residues. CDR3 sequence: CASSSLLGYEQYF. The CDR3 DNA follows: TGTGCCAGCAGCTCACTCCTAGGATACGAGCAGTACTTC.

This clone was seen only once. The chain carries TRBV4-1 and TRBJ1-2; maybe TRBD1 (5 bases). V was cut by 3 bases and J by 2 bases, with 13 bases left in between. This CDR3 contains 15 residues. The germline CDR1 and CDR2 sequences are MGHRA and YSYEKL. CDR3 sequence (DNA): TGCGCCAGCAGCCAGGGCGGGGCAGCAAACTATGGCTACACCTTC. This translates into CASSQGGAANYGYTF.

This clone was seen only a few times. V and J are TRBV6-1 and TRBJ2-6; no clear D gene. The CDR3 has 14 amino acids. Trimming removed 5 bases at V and 1 base at J, with 6 bases between. The germline V gene encodes CDR1 MNHNS and CDR2 SASEGT. CDR3 in amino acids: CASSTTSGANVLTF. The CDR3 coding sequence is TGTGCCAGCAGTACCACATCTGGGGCCAACGTCCTGACTTTC.

The V call is TRBV6-5, the J call TRBJ2-5, with a tentative D call TRBD2 (5 bases). The closer fit of TRBJ2-7 to the DNA end suggests the J call may be wrong. Per the germline V gene, CDR1 is MNHEY and CDR2 is SVGAGI. CDR3 size: 14 residues. CDR3 DNA sequence: TGTGCCAGCAGTTTAAGAGGGATGATATACGAGCAGTACTTC. This codes for CASSLRGMIYEQYF.

The chain combines TRBV5-1 with TRBJ2-6, with D possibly being TRBD1 (6 bases). CDR3 length: 18 residues. Trimming cost V 4 bases and J 0 bases, with 17 bases left between them. Germline V gene data show CDR1 as SGHRS and CDR2 as YFSETQ. The CDR3 spells CASSGALTGLSGANVLTF. For the CDR3, the DNA is TGCGCCAGCAGCGGGGCCCTGACAGGACTCTCTGGGGCCAACGTCCTGACTTTC.

This rearrangement joins TRBV27 to TRBJ2-3; 9 bases are a match to TRBD2. V was pared by 8 bases and J by 6 bases, with 12 bases of the junction left unmatched. Germline values: CDR1 MNHEY, CDR2 SMNVEV (reference sequence). The CDR3 covers 15 residues. The CDR3 sequence is CASSLIAGAADTQYF. CDR3 DNA: TGTGCCAGCTCTCTCATAGCGGGAGCAGCGGATACGCAGTATTTT.

In its sample, this clone was seen a few times. The chain combines TRBV5-6 with TRBJ2-7; 7 bases align to TRBD1. This CDR3 spans 12 amino acids. J was trimmed by 4 bases and V by 4 bases; bases with no gene match: 2. Germline lookup yields CDR1 SGHDT and CDR2 YYEEEE. The CDR3 protein is CASSAQGYEQYF. CDR3 in DNA: TGTGCCAGCAGCGCACAGGGGTACGAGCAGTACTTC.

This chain links TRBV28 with TRBJ2-1; no firm D call. Germline V CDR1 and CDR2: MDHEN, SYDVKM. This CDR3 has 14 amino acids. Between the trimmed V and J ends, which lost 0 bases and 6 bases, there was a span of 9 bases. The CDR3 DNA reads TGTGCCAGCAGTTTATGCTACTGGAGCAATGAGCAGTTCTTC. It encodes CASSLCYWSNEQFF. The whole variable domain, remainder taken from reference TRBV28 and TRBJ2-1, is DVKVTQSSRYLVKRTGEKVFLECVQDMDHENMFWYRQDPGLGLRLIYFSYDVKMKEKGDIPEGYSVSREKKERFSLILESASTNQTSMYLCASSLCYWSNEQFFGPGTRLTVL.

The genes are TRBV4-1 and TRBJ1-2, with TRBD1 matching 7 bases. Germline CDR1 reads MGHRA; CDR2 reads YSYEKL. The trim removed 0 bases at V and 10 bases at J, leaving 8 bases unmatched. This CDR3 contains 14 residues. CDR3 protein: CASSQEATGRDYTF. The CDR3 coding sequence is TGCGCCAGCAGCCAAGAGGCGACAGGGCGGGACTACACCTTC.

The sample holds a few counts of this clone. This chain links TRBV6-5 with TRBJ2-7; the D gene is possibly TRBD1 (6 bases). V shed 6 bases and J shed 6 bases, with 15 bases lying between them. The CDR3 has 13 amino acids. Germline V gene lookup returns CDR1 MNHEY and CDR2 SVGAGI. The CDR3 DNA reads as TGTGCCAGCAGCCAGGGACAAGCAGGCGAGCAGTACTTC. It translates to CASSQGQAGEQYF.

This clone came up a few times. The chain combines TRBV4-1 with TRBJ2-7, with a possible D match to TRBD1 (6 bases). The length of the CDR3 is 16 residues. Germline assignment: CDR1 MGHRA and CDR2 YSYEKL. Trimming took off 0 bases at V and 2 bases at J, with 14 bases between the two ends. The CDR3 DNA follows: TGCGCCAGCAGCCAAGATCCTACAGGGCGTCCCTACGAGCAGTACTTC. Residues: CASSQDPTGRPYEQYF.

This clone occurred a few times. J is TRBJ1-6 and V is TRBV4-3, with 9 bases aligning to TRBD1. CDR1 and CDR2 (germline): LGHNA, YSLEER. The V gene end was trimmed by 6 bases and the J gene end by 9 bases; junction bases not matched to a gene: 12. CDR3 length: 16 amino acids. The CDR3: CASSPGQGRWGSPLHF. In DNA, the CDR3 is TGCGCCAGCAGTCCGGGACAGGGACGATGGGGTTCACCCCTCCACTTT.

Only a few counts were recorded for this clone. The junction differs from germline at one of its ends, possibly a read error. The J gene is TRBJ2-3, the V gene TRBV5-3, with 9 bases matching TRBD2. TRBV5-3 is noted as an ORF with a role that remains uncertain. This CDR3 region has 17 residues. DNA for the CDR3: TGTGCCAGAAGCTTGGCGGCGGGAGGGCCTATCACACATACGCAGTATTTT. This encodes CARSLAAGGPITHTQYF.

The chain combines TRBV21-1 with TRBJ2-5; the table's TRBD2 call for D was not verified on the DNA. TRBV21-1 is assigned pseudogene status. The CDR3 runs 18 residues. The CDR3 reads CASSKVISSGSGQETQYF. The CDR3 region has the DNA TGTGCCAGCAGCAAAGTAATATCTAGCGGGAGTGGGCAAGAGACCCAGTACTTC.

The chain links TRBV29-1 to TRBJ1-3; no clear D gene. CDR3 length: 14 residues. Germline V gene sequence: CDR1 SQVTM, CDR2 ANQGSEA. V gave up 3 bases and J gave up 1 base, with 10 bases separating them. The CDR3 protein is CSVDVGGSGNTIYF. As DNA, the CDR3 is TGCAGCGTTGATGTAGGCGGATCTGGAAACACCATATATTTT.

V is TRBV27 and J is TRBJ1-2; 8 bases agree with TRBD1. Trimming cost V 6 bases and J 8 bases; bases outside gene matches: 5. The CDR3 sequence is 12 residues long. Germline-derived CDR1 and CDR2 are MNHEY and SMNVEV (reference sequence). The CDR3 spells CASSDRGGGYTF. The CDR3 nucleotides are TGTGCCAGCAGCGACAGGGGAGGAGGCTACACCTTC.

This sequence joins TRBV9 and TRBJ2-3; 8 bases agree with TRBD2. Germline loops: CDR1 SGDLS, CDR2 YYNGEE. The CDR3 has 15 residues. After removal of 4 bases from V and 4 bases from J, the junction contained 8 bases not matched to a gene. The CDR3 region is CASSPGLGSSDTQYF. The CDR3 DNA sequence: TGTGCCAGCAGCCCGGGACTAGGATCTTCAGATACGCAGTATTTT.

This clone was counted between two and nine times. The chain employs TRBV5-6 and TRBJ2-3; no clear D. The V end lost 4 bases, the J end lost 3 bases, and 3 bases lay between the germline ends. The germline CDR1 and CDR2 sequences are SGHDT and YYEEEE. CDR3 size: 11 residues. The CDR3 DNA sequence: TGTGCCAGCAGCCTTACAGATACGCAGTATTTT. Its protein is CASSLTDTQYF.

In this sample, this clone turned up a few times. V and J are TRBV30 and TRBJ2-1, with a possible D match to TRBD2 (5 bases). Germline lookup yields CDR1 GTSNPN and CDR2 SVGIG (reference sequence). V gave up 1 base and J gave up 15 bases, with 16 bases separating them. The CDR3 is 12 amino acids. This CDR3 reads CAWSETSGISFF. The CDR3 bases are TGTGCCTGGAGTGAAACGTCCGGGATCTCGTTCTTC.

This rearrangement joins TRBV6-1 to TRBJ2-1; 8 bases line up with TRBD2. V was pared by 6 bases and J by 6 bases, with 10 bases of the junction left unmatched. The CDR3 covers 15 residues. CDR1 and CDR2 (germline): MNHNS, SASEGT. The chain's CDR3 is CASSRVLADPNEQFF. The CDR3 DNA reads TGTGCCAGCAGCAGGGTACTAGCGGATCCCAATGAGCAGTTCTTC.

V and J are TRBV9 and TRBJ2-2; 7 bases are shared with TRBD1. V lost 2 bases to trimming and J lost 6 bases; unmatched junction nucleotides: 13. The CDR3 consists of 17 residues. Germline V gene sequence: CDR1 SGDLS, CDR2 YYNGEE. This chain's CDR3 is CASSVAQGSTQAGELFF. The CDR3 coding sequence is TGTGCCAGCAGCGTTGCACAGGGGAGCACCCAAGCCGGGGAGCTGTTTTTT.